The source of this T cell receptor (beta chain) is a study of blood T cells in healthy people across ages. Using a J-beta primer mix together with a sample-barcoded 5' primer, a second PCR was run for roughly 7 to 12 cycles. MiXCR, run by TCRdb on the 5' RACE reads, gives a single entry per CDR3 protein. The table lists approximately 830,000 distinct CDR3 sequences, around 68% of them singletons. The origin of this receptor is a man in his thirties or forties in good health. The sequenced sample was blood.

CDR3 loop: CASSQDQGDEQYF. In nucleotides, the CDR3 is TGCGCCAGCAGCCAAGATCAGGGGGACGAGCAGTACTTC. V and J are TRBV4-1 and TRBJ2-7; 7 bases agree with TRBD1. The CDR3 is 13 residues long. In germline, CDR1 is MGHRA, CDR2 YSYEKL. Losses at the gene ends were 0 bases for V and 5 bases for J; bases not matched to a gene: 1.